What follows are 24 T cell receptor beta chains derived from one specimen sequenced in a study of T cell responses to AZD1222 COVID-19 vaccine (dated by TCRdb to the early 2020s). Library preparation used the immunoSEQ multiplex PCR assay. TCRdb provides this immuneACCESS table in a form limited to in-frame rearrangements. Some clones are lacking; in checked studies, under half of them reflect an unresolved V gene, and why the rest are absent is not known. Within this sample are 130,000 or so clones, with about 91% of them counted one time only. Less than 2% of the sample is taken by the ten largest. In light of the paper, this sample's time point label describes: about 28 days (+/-7) after the second vaccine dose. Sequencing was performed on peripheral blood, taken 28 days after the second AZD1222 dose. These TCRs come from an adult who received the AZD1222 COVID-19 vaccine.

The rearrangement links TRBV27 to TRBJ1-6; no clear D gene. V was shortened by 4 bases and J by 7 bases, with 11 bases between the two germline ends. CDR3 length equals 14 residues. Looked up from germline, CDR1 is MNHEY and CDR2 is SMNVEV (reference sequence). CDR3 protein: CASSWEGMNSPLHF. The CDR3 DNA follows: TGTGCCAGCAGTTGGGAGGGTATGAATTCACCCCTCCACTTT.

The rearrangement uses TRBV7-9 and TRBJ2-2; D is ambiguous. The CDR3 spans 12 residues. The V end lost 5 bases, the J end lost 2 bases, and 3 bases lay between the germline ends. Germline CDR1 and CDR2: SEHNR and FQNEAQ (reference sequence). The CDR3 protein is CASSDNTGELFF. In nucleotides, the CDR3 is TGTGCCAGCAGCGACAACACCGGGGAGCTGTTTTTT.

The chain joins TRBV9 to TRBJ2-1, with D perhaps matching TRBD2 (6 bases). The V end was cut by 3 bases, the J end by 12 bases, with 25 bases between. This CDR3 has 16 residues. Per germline, CDR1 SGDLS and CDR2 YYNGEE. The CDR3 sequence is CASSEEGTVGKLRQFF. Here the CDR3 DNA reads TGTGCCAGCAGCGAAGAGGGGACTGTGGGAAAGCTGCGGCAGTTCTTC.

J is TRBJ1-1 and V is TRBV9; no reliable D call. Germline V lookup: CDR1 SGDLS, CDR2 YYNGEE. V was trimmed by 1 base and J by 1 base, leaving 8 bases between them. The CDR3 runs 14 residues. The CDR3 reads CASSVTSGNTEAFF. CDR3 DNA: TGTGCCAGCAGCGTAACGAGTGGGAACACTGAAGCTTTCTTT.

The chain is built from TRBV13 and TRBJ1-1; the match to TRBD1 covers 7 bases. With 5 bases clipped from V and 1 base from J, the junction kept 13 bases outside the gene matches. This CDR3 spans 17 amino acids. Germline values: CDR1 PRHDT, CDR2 FYEKMQ (reference sequence). CDR3 residues: CASSPVRTGVGNTEAFF. The CDR3 DNA reads TGTGCCAGCAGCCCGGTACGGACAGGCGTTGGGAACACTGAAGCTTTCTTT.

The chain employs TRBV4-2 and TRBJ1-2, with a tentative D call TRBD1 (5 bases). V was cut by 0 bases and J by 3 bases, with 14 bases left in between. The CDR3 has 16 amino acids. CDR1 and CDR2 from the germline V gene are LGHNA and YNFKEQ. In nucleotides, the CDR3 is TGTGCCAGCAGCCAAGATCAGGATCGGGACCACTATGGCTACACCTTC. This codes for CASSQDQDRDHYGYTF.

This chain joins TRBV10-3 and TRBJ2-3; D is tentatively TRBD1 or TRBD2 (6 bases each). With 7 bases removed from V and 1 base from J, the gap between germline ends came to 12 bases. CDR1 and CDR2 from the germline V gene are ENHRY and SYGVKD. There are 14 residues in the CDR3. As DNA, the CDR3 is TGTGCCATCACCATGGGGGGCCGCACAGATACGCAGTATTTT. It codes for CAITMGGRTDTQYF.

The chain links TRBV6-2 or TRBV6-3 to TRBJ2-6; D unresolved. V was clipped by 2 bases and J by 4 bases, with 9 bases between them. Germline loops: CDR1 MNHEY, CDR2 SVGEGT. The CDR3 has 15 amino acids. CDR3 loop: CASSYDGSGANVLTF. The DNA of the CDR3 is TGTGCCAGCAGTTACGATGGGTCCGGGGCCAACGTCCTGACTTTC.

This chain uses TRBV5-1 with TRBJ1-1; D is uncertain. The CDR3 has 13 residues. Germline V gene data show CDR1 as SGHRS and CDR2 as YFSETQ. Trimming took 4 bases from V and 6 from J, leaving 13 bases between them. The CDR3, as DNA: TGCGCCAGCAGCACCGGACTGCGCCCTGAAGCTTTCTTT. Residues: CASSTGLRPEAFF.

The V gene is TRBV2, the J gene TRBJ1-4; no reliable D call. V lost 6 bases to trimming and J lost 2 bases, with 13 bases between them. Germline CDR1 SNHLY, CDR2 FYNNEI. The CDR3 loop spans 15 amino acids. In nucleotides, the CDR3 is TGTGCCAGCAGAAAGTCCACGGCCACTAATGAAAAACTGTTTTTT. Its translation is CASRKSTATNEKLFF.

This chain joins TRBV11-3 and TRBJ1-4; TRBD1 is a possible D gene (6 bases). The CDR3 has 13 residues. Deletions cut 7 bases from V and 6 bases from J, with 12 bases between. Germline CDR1 SGHNT, CDR2 YENEEA. The CDR3 DNA reads as TGTGCCAGCACCGGGGGCATCGATGAAAAACTGTTTTTT. This gives the protein CASTGGIDEKLFF.

V and J are TRBV10-3 and TRBJ2-7; maybe TRBD1 (7 bases). Germline CDR1 ENHRY, CDR2 SYGVKD. V shed 6 bases and J shed 1 base, with 13 bases lying between them. The CDR3 has 14 residues. The CDR3 reads CAISKGAGSYEQYV. DNA of the CDR3: TGTGCCATCAGCAAGGGGGCGGGGTCCTACGAGCAGTACGTC.

V and J are TRBV5-8 and TRBJ1-1, with 8 bases aligning to TRBD1. J lost 0 bases, V lost 4 bases, and 2 bases had no gene match. CDR3 length: 14 amino acids. The germline V gene has CDR1 SGHTS and CDR2 YDEGEE. DNA for the CDR3: TGTGCCAGCAGCCGGGGACAGGTGAACACTGAAGCTTTCTTT. Translation: CASSRGQVNTEAFF.

The chain joins TRBV15 to TRBJ1-2; possible D gene TRBD1, 5 bases. Germline V gives CDR1 LNHNV, CDR2 YYDKDF (reference sequence). V was shortened by 0 bases and J by 4 bases, with 12 bases between the two germline ends. This CDR3 is 15 amino acids long. The CDR3 here is CATSRDRGVGYGYTF. The DNA of the CDR3 is TGTGCCACCAGCAGAGATCGAGGGGTGGGCTATGGCTACACCTTC. The full variable domain, completed using reference TRBV15 and TRBJ1-2, is DAMVIQNPRYQVTQFGKPVTLSCSQTLNHNVMYWYQQKSSQAPKLLFHYYDKDFNNEADTPDNFQSRRPNTSFCFLDIRSPGLGDTAMYLCATSRDRGVGYGYTFGSGTRLTVV.

V is TRBV3-1 (or the pseudogene TRBV3-2) and J is TRBJ2-6; no firm D call. Trimming cost V 8 bases and J 0 bases, with 8 bases left between them. This CDR3 region has 14 residues. Germline CDR1 reads LGHDT; CDR2 reads YNNKEL (reference sequence). CDR3 protein: CASSTFSGANVLTF. The CDR3, as DNA: TGTGCCAGCTCGACGTTCTCTGGGGCCAACGTCCTGACTTTC.

This chain joins TRBV11-2 and TRBJ2-7; 7 bases map to TRBD1. The CDR3 sequence is 13 residues long. V shed 0 bases, J shed 10 bases, and the junction held 6 bases outside the gene matches. Germline V CDR1 and CDR2: SGHAT, FQNNGV. Here the CDR3 reads CASSLEVKGAQYV. The DNA of the CDR3 is TGTGCCAGCAGCTTAGAGGTGAAGGGGGCTCAGTACGTC.

The genes are TRBV7-9 and TRBJ1-2; a weak D match, TRBD1 (5 bases). Germline V gives CDR1 SEHNR, CDR2 FQNEAQ (reference sequence). The germline V and J ends were trimmed by 5 bases and 8 bases, with 18 bases remaining between them. CDR3 size: 14 residues. CDR3 nucleotides: TGTGCCAGCAGCGAAGACTCCCGGGGCGGAGGCTACACCTTC. Protein: CASSEDSRGGGYTF.

The V and J genes are TRBV4-1 and TRBJ1-2; 9 nucleotides align to TRBD1. CDR3 size: 14 residues. From germline, CDR1 is MGHRA and CDR2 YSYEKL. The J segment lost 8 bases and the V segment lost 4 bases, leaving 8 bases of the junction unmatched. The CDR3, as DNA: TGCGCCAGCAGCCTCCCCGGACAGGGGAAAGGCTACACCTTC. Its protein is CASSLPGQGKGYTF.

The CDR3 coding sequence is TGTGCCAGCAGTTCCTCCGGGACAGGTTACTACGAGCAGTACTTC. Its protein is CASSSSGTGYYEQYF. The rearrangement joins TRBV6-5 to TRBJ2-7, with 8 nucleotides matching TRBD1. Trimming took 4 bases from V and 3 from J; bases not matched to a gene: 8. CDR3 length: 15 residues. CDR1 is MNHEY and CDR2 is SVGAGI in the germline V gene.

The chain combines TRBV18 with TRBJ2-1; 7 bases match TRBD2. V lost 5 bases and J lost 8; bases outside the gene matches: 21. From germline, CDR1 is KGHSH and CDR2 LQKENI. The CDR3 runs to 18 residues. The CDR3 loop is CASSTQGSASGVQHEQFF. The CDR3 DNA sequence: TGTGCCAGCTCAACTCAGGGCTCGGCTAGCGGAGTTCAGCATGAGCAGTTCTTC.

V is TRBV11-3 and J is TRBJ2-1; 10 bases are a match to TRBD2. Trimming cost V 0 bases and J 6 bases; bases outside gene matches: 5. This CDR3 has 16 amino acids. Looked up from germline, CDR1 is SGHNT and CDR2 is YENEEA. Here the CDR3 reads CASSLEGTSVSNEQFF. Here the CDR3 DNA reads TGTGCCAGCAGCTTAGAAGGGACTAGCGTCTCCAATGAGCAGTTCTTC.

The chain joins TRBV5-1 to TRBJ1-1; D is unclear. Germline loops: CDR1 SGHRS, CDR2 YFSETQ. Trimming took off 0 bases at V and 6 bases at J, with 9 bases between the two ends. The CDR3 consists of 13 residues. The CDR3 coding sequence is TGCGCCAGCAGCTTGGGTGGAAGCGCTGAAGCTTTCTTT. Translating gives CASSLGGSAEAFF.

V and J are TRBV4-1 and TRBJ1-2; 11 bases match TRBD1. The CDR3 is made up of 16 amino acids. CDR1 is MGHRA, CDR2 YSYEKL, per germline. V dropped 0 bases and J dropped 5; count of bases not matched to a gene: 5. The CDR3 is CASSQDRGTGGYGYTF. The CDR3 DNA sequence: TGCGCCAGCAGCCAAGATCGCGGGACAGGGGGGTATGGCTACACCTTC.

This chain links TRBV3-1 (or the pseudogene TRBV3-2) with TRBJ2-3; 7 bases are shared with TRBD2. The CDR3 is 16 amino acids. Per the germline V gene, CDR1 is LGHDT and CDR2 is YNNKEL (reference sequence). V lost 5 bases and J lost 2; bases outside the gene matches: 10. This CDR3 reads CASSSLGLADTDTQYF. The CDR3 nucleotides are TGTGCCAGCAGCTCCCTCGGGCTAGCGGACACAGATACGCAGTATTTT.